This T cell receptor (beta chain) was observed in a study of cytomegalovirus exposure and HLA in healthy donors. Study-level results: Rare TCR sequences dominated, though some public TCRs recurred in many donors. The investigators catalogued some 160 TCR beta chains as cytomegalovirus-associated.

With 0 bases clipped from V and 5 bases from J, the junction kept 12 bases outside the gene matches. Germline V gene sequence: CDR1 SGHRS, CDR2 YFSETQ. This CDR3 comprises 18 residues. Method: immunoSEQ multiplex PCR; TCRdb's copy keeps in-frame clones and lacks some. The repertoire holds 230,000 or so clones, around 88% seen once, with 2.9% in the top ten. With regard to this clone: The antigen remains unidentified.

This TCR derives from a woman aged 18 to 35 in good health and CMV-seronegative. Sequenced sample: PBMCs. The rearrangement joins TRBV5-1 to TRBJ2-5, with 11 bases identical to TRBD2. CDR3 residues: CASSLANQLAGVRETQYF. The CDR3 DNA reads TGCGCCAGCAGCTTGGCCAATCAACTAGCGGGAGTTCGCGAGACCCAGTACTTC.